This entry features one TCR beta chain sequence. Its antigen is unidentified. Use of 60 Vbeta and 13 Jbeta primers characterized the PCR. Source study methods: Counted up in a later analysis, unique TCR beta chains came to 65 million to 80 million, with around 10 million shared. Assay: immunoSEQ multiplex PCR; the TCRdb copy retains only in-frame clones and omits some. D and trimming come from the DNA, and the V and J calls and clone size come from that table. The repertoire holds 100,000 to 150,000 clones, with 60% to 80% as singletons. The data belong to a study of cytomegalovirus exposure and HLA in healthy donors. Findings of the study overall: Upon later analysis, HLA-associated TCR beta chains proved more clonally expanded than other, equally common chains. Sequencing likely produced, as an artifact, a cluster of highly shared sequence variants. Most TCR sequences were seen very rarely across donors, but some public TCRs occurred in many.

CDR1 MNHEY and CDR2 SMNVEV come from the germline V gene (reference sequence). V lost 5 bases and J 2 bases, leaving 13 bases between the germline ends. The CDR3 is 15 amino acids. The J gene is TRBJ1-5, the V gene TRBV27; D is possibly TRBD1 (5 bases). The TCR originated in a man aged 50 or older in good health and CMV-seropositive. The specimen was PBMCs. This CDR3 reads CASSRGASGNQPQHF. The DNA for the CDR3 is TGTGCCAGCAGTCGTGGGGCTAGTGGCAATCAGCCCCAGCATTTT.